The 30 T cell receptor beta chains below were found in one sample sequenced in a study of blood T cells in healthy people across ages. A second PCR of 7 to 11 cycles used a sample-barcoded 5' primer and a J-beta primer mix. TCRdb ran MiXCR on the 5' RACE reads and lists one entry per CDR3 protein. The data contain around 790,000 distinct CDR3 sequences, 44% of them singletons. The specimen sequenced was blood. These receptors were collected from a man aged 55-75 years in good health.

This rearrangement joins TRBV20-1 to TRBJ2-7, with D possibly called TRBD1 or TRBD2 (5 bases each). TRBJ2-5 explains the end of the DNA better; the J call may be wrong. From germline, CDR1 is DFQATT and CDR2 SNEGSKA (reference sequence). The CDR3 has 15 amino acids. CDR3 amino acids: CSASGRGALQETQYF. CDR3 sequence (DNA): TGCAGTGCTAGTGGTCGAGGGGCACTCCAGGAGACCCAGTACTTC.

V usage is TRBV7-9 and J usage is TRBJ1-4; possibly TRBD1 for D (5 bases). Germline-derived CDR1 and CDR2 are SEHNR and FQNEAQ (reference sequence). The length of the CDR3 is 14 residues. The V gene lost 4 bases and the J gene lost 10 bases, with 16 bases spanning the gap. This chain's CDR3 is CASSSGTGSGKLFF. For the CDR3, the DNA is TGTGCCAGCAGCTCCGGGACCGGGAGCGGAAAACTGTTTTTT. Based on the CDR3 plus reference TRBV7-9 and TRBJ1-4, the full variable domain is DTGVSQNPRHKITKRGQNVTFRCDPISEHNRLYWYRQTLGQGPEFLTYFQNEAQLEKSRLLSDRFSAERPKGSFSTLEIQRTEQGDSAMYLCASSSGTGSGKLFFGSGTQLSVL.

J is TRBJ2-1 and V is TRBV2, with unresolved D. Germline loops: CDR1 SNHLY, CDR2 FYNNEI. V was trimmed by 8 bases and J by 1 base, leaving 12 bases between them. The CDR3 is 14 amino acids. The CDR3 nucleotides are TGTGCCAGCCTGAAAGGGCTTTCCTACAATGAGCAGTTCTTC. Its translation: CASLKGLSYNEQFF.

About this clonotype itself: A junction boundary mismatches the germline segment, possibly from a read error. J is TRBJ2-5 and V is TRBV7-2; maybe TRBD2 (5 bases). The CDR3 is 16 amino acids. CDR1 and CDR2 (germline): SGHTA, FQGNSA. CDR3 nucleotides: TGTTCCAGCAGCGTTAGAGGCTCTAGCCTGGCGGAGACCCAGTACTTC. Protein: CSSSVRGSSLAETQYF.

The table lists this clonotype with a few counts. This chain uses TRBV15 with TRBJ2-3, with D possibly matching TRBD2 (6 bases). CDR3 length: 16 residues. Germline lookup yields CDR1 LNHNV and CDR2 YYDKDF (reference sequence). With 0 bases removed from V and 4 bases from J, the gap between germline ends came to 14 bases. The chain's CDR3 is CATSREPGGFSDTQYF. Written as DNA, the CDR3 is TGTGCCACCAGCAGAGAACCCGGGGGTTTCTCAGATACGCAGTATTTT.

This clonotype has just a few counts. The V gene is TRBV4-1, the J gene TRBJ2-5, with 14 nucleotides matching TRBD2. CDR3 size: 15 residues. Germline lookup yields CDR1 MGHRA and CDR2 YSYEKL. After removal of 1 base from V and 7 bases from J, the junction contained 2 bases not matched to a gene. The CDR3 loop reads CASSQGGTSGGTQYF. CDR3 bases: TGCGCCAGCAGCCAAGGTGGGACTAGCGGGGGGACCCAGTACTTC.

The chain combines TRBV20-1 with TRBJ1-2; D is uncertain. V was pared by 5 bases and J by 8 bases, with 18 bases between. The V gene's germline CDR1 is DFQATT and CDR2 SNEGSKA (reference sequence). The CDR3 covers 13 residues. This CDR3 is CSAPWGGFGGYTF. The CDR3, as DNA: TGCAGTGCTCCCTGGGGAGGGTTTGGGGGCTACACCTTC.

The chain employs TRBV7-6 and TRBJ1-6; no clear D gene. Germline CDR1 is SGHVS and CDR2 is FNYEAQ. Trimming pared 1 base from V and 13 bases from J, leaving 8 bases between. This CDR3 is built from 12 residues. In DNA form, the CDR3 reads TGTGCCAGCAGCTTAGTCGACAAGCCCCTCCACTTT. Translated: CASSLVDKPLHF.

The chain has TRBV11-3 and TRBJ2-5, with D unclear. The CDR3 is 13 residues long. The V end was cut by 5 bases, the J end by 4 bases, with 11 bases between. Germline assignment: CDR1 SGHNT and CDR2 YENEEA. The CDR3 loop reads CASSVPMIETQYF. DNA of the CDR3: TGTGCCAGCAGCGTTCCAATGATAGAGACCCAGTACTTC.

The V and J genes are TRBV7-3 and TRBJ1-4; TRBD1 might be the D (5 bases). CDR1 SGHTA and CDR2 FQGTGA come from the germline V gene. V was cut by 0 bases and J by 0 bases, with 11 bases left in between. This CDR3 is 17 amino acids long. The CDR3, as DNA: TGTGCCAGCAGCTTAACACCAGGGATAGCAACTAATGAAAAACTGTTTTTT. This codes for CASSLTPGIATNEKLFF. Drawing the rest from reference TRBV7-3 and TRBJ1-4, the complete variable domain is GAGVSQTPSNKVTEKGKYVELRCDPISGHTALYWYRQSLGQGPEFLIYFQGTGAADDSGLPNDRFFAVRPEGSVSTLKIQRTERGDSAVYLCASSLTPGIATNEKLFFGSGTQLSVL.

This clonotype was seen once. The chain couples TRBV21-1 to TRBJ2-6; no check of the table's D call, TRBD1, against the DNA was made. TRBV21-1 is given as a pseudogene. The length of the CDR3 is 16 residues. CDR3 region: CASSKQGPLGANVLTF. Here the CDR3 DNA reads TGTGCCAGCAGCAAACAGGGACCCCTGGGGGCCAACGTCCTGACTTTC.

There are a few counts of this clonotype. The chain is built from TRBV30 and TRBJ2-1; 8 bases agree with TRBD1. Trimming took 0 bases from V and 1 from J; bases not matched to a gene: 8. The germline V gene has CDR1 GTSNPN and CDR2 SVGIG (reference sequence). The CDR3 covers 17 residues. CDR3 nucleotide sequence: TGTGCCTGGAGTGTGGGGGACAGGCATCCTTCCTACAATGAGCAGTTCTTC. Its protein product is CAWSVGDRHPSYNEQFF.

This clonotype was detected a few times. The chain recombines TRBV2 with TRBJ1-2; D gene unclear. Trimming shortened V by 4 bases and J by 4 bases, and 7 bases separated the two germline ends. Looked up from germline, CDR1 is SNHLY and CDR2 is FYNNEI. This CDR3 comprises 12 residues. The CDR3 DNA sequence: TGTGCCAGCAGTGGGACGCCCTATGGCTACACCTTC. It yields the protein CASSGTPYGYTF.

The CDR3 region is CSAKPGGRSYGYTF. The CDR3 nucleotides are TGCAGTGCTAAGCCAGGGGGCAGATCATATGGCTACACCTTC. This chain uses TRBV20-1 with TRBJ1-2; 8 bases match TRBD1. In germline, CDR1 is DFQATT, CDR2 SNEGSKA (reference sequence). The CDR3 totals 14 residues. V lost 4 bases and J lost 5; bases outside the gene matches: 9.

The genes are TRBV5-6 and TRBJ2-3; D perhaps matches TRBD2 (7 bases). Germline values: CDR1 SGHDT, CDR2 YYEEEE. With 2 bases removed from V and 0 bases from J, the gap between germline ends came to 13 bases. The CDR3 has 16 residues. The CDR3 nucleotides are TGTGCCAGCAGCTTAGGGGGGGGGGTTAGCACAGATACGCAGTATTTT. It specifies CASSLGGGVSTDTQYF.

This clonotype was seen only a few times. V usage is TRBV14 and J usage is TRBJ2-7, with a possible D match to TRBD2 (6 bases). The CDR3 has 15 amino acids. CDR1 and CDR2 from the germline V gene are SGHDN and FVKESK. Trimming shortened V by 0 bases and J by 10 bases, and 19 bases separated the two germline ends. CDR3 protein: CASSQEPSGGSAQYF. The CDR3 nucleotides are TGTGCCAGCAGCCAAGAACCCTCTGGGGGGTCAGCCCAGTACTTC.

This sequence joins TRBV7-9 and TRBJ2-1, with D tentatively TRBD2 (6 bases). The J call is uncertain, as TRBJ2-7 better fits the DNA end. The CDR3 extends over 15 amino acids. Germline CDR1 and CDR2: SEHNR and FQNEAQ (reference sequence). For the CDR3, the DNA is TGTGCCAGCAGCCTTAGCGGCAGCTCCTACAATGAGCAGTACTTC. It encodes CASSLSGSSYNEQYF.

This clonotype has a handful of counts. The junction shows a germline mismatch at one end, possibly a read error. DNA of the CDR3: TGTGCCAGCAGCTCGGACACCGGCGGGGAGCAGTACTTC. This encodes CASSSDTGGEQYF. The chain recombines TRBV5-1 with TRBJ2-5; a weak D match, TRBD2 (6 bases). Germline V lookup: CDR1 SGHRS, CDR2 YFSETQ. This CDR3 spans 13 amino acids.

The chain uses TRBV12-3 or TRBV12-4 and TRBJ2-7; tentative D call: TRBD2 (5 bases). There are 16 residues in the CDR3. V dropped 4 bases and J dropped 2 bases, with 18 bases sitting between them. The DNA for the CDR3 is TGTGCCAGCAGTTCCTACCTTGCGGACGGGACCTACGAGCAGTACTTC. It translates to CASSSYLADGTYEQYF.

The V call is TRBV4-3, the J call TRBJ2-4, with TRBD1 matching over 10 bases. The J call may not be correct, given that the DNA end is closer to TRBJ2-5. The CDR3 runs to 16 residues. CDR1 and CDR2 (germline): LGHNA, YSLEER. CDR3 protein: CASSRAWGQGYQTQYF. The CDR3 DNA follows: TGCGCCAGCAGCCGAGCCTGGGGACAGGGGTATCAGACCCAGTACTTC.

This clonotype appeared a single time. The V gene is TRBV20-1, the J gene TRBJ2-5; D not resolved. Germline V gene data show CDR1 as DFQATT and CDR2 as SNEGSKA (reference sequence). CDR3 length: 13 amino acids. Trimming removed 6 bases at V and 1 base at J, with 12 bases between. The CDR3 region is CSAEAIPQETQYF. The CDR3 nucleotides read TGCAGTGCAGAGGCCATCCCCCAAGAGACCCAGTACTTC.

V gene TRBV20-1 combines with J gene TRBJ2-4, with 10 bases matching TRBD1. The junction had 11 bases not matched to a gene; V was cut back by 3 bases and J by 3 bases. The CDR3 is 17 amino acids. Germline CDR1 and CDR2: DFQATT and SNEGSKA (reference sequence). As DNA, the CDR3 is TGCAGTGCTAGGCTACCGGGACAGGGGTCAGTCAAAAACATTCAGTACTTC. Translated: CSARLPGQGSVKNIQYF.

This clonotype was counted a few times. The chain links TRBV20-1 to TRBJ2-5; TRBD1 matches at 8 bases. This CDR3 spans 16 amino acids. The germline V gene encodes CDR1 DFQATT and CDR2 SNEGSKA (reference sequence). The V segment lost 1 base and the J segment 2 bases; nucleotides outside the gene matches: 9. The CDR3 loop is CSARGTGRTWQETQYF. DNA of the CDR3: TGCAGTGCTAGAGGGACAGGGCGGACGTGGCAAGAGACCCAGTACTTC.

This clonotype showed up just a few times. This chain connects TRBV6-5 to TRBJ2-7; possible D gene TRBD2, 6 bases. The CDR3 runs to 15 residues. In germline, CDR1 is MNHEY, CDR2 SVGAGI. The V gene lost 2 bases and the J gene lost 4 bases, with 15 bases spanning the gap. The CDR3 DNA reads TGTGCCAGCAGTTACGCGGGGAACAGCGGGTACGAGCAGTACTTC. Translation gives CASSYAGNSGYEQYF.

V is TRBV9 and J is TRBJ2-1; the match to TRBD2 covers 10 bases. Germline V CDR1 and CDR2: SGDLS, YYNGEE. This CDR3 comprises 15 residues. V lost 4 bases, J lost 7 bases, and 8 bases stayed unmatched. The CDR3 here is CASSTGLAESNEQFF. The CDR3 DNA reads TGTGCCAGCAGCACCGGACTAGCGGAATCTAATGAGCAGTTCTTC.

The chain links TRBV4-3 to TRBJ2-2; 10 bases fit TRBD2. The CDR3 is made up of 21 amino acids. The germline V gene encodes CDR1 LGHNA and CDR2 YSLEER. V trimming: 5 bases; J trimming: 0 bases; junction bases outside the gene matches: 18. This CDR3 reads CASSTTTSGGGKHPNTGELFF. Here the CDR3 DNA reads TGCGCCAGCAGCACAACCACCAGCGGGGGGGGCAAGCACCCGAACACCGGGGAGCTGTTTTTT.

The genes are TRBV6-6 and TRBJ2-3; D is perhaps TRBD2 (6 bases). Trimming shortened V by 7 bases and J by 1 base, and 12 bases separated the two germline ends. The V gene's germline CDR1 is MNHNY and CDR2 SVGAGI (reference sequence). The CDR3 contains 14 residues. In DNA, the CDR3 is TGTGCCAGCAAGACGGGCGGGGGCACAGATACGCAGTATTTT. It specifies CASKTGGGTDTQYF.

The chain joins TRBV4-1 to TRBJ2-6; possibly TRBD2 for D (6 bases). The CDR3 is 16 residues long. The V gene lost 1 base and the J gene lost 0 bases, with 7 bases spanning the gap. Per the germline V gene, CDR1 is MGHRA and CDR2 is YSYEKL. In DNA, the CDR3 is TGCGCCAGCAGCCAAGCTAGCGTCTCTGGGGCCAACGTCCTGACTTTC. It encodes CASSQASVSGANVLTF.

This clonotype has a handful of counts. J is TRBJ2-7 and V is TRBV7-2; 10 nucleotides align to TRBD1. Germline-derived CDR1 and CDR2 are SGHTA and FQGNSA. The CDR3 is made up of 14 amino acids. V trimming: 5 bases; J trimming: 3 bases; junction bases outside the gene matches: 4. The DNA for the CDR3 is TGTGCCAGCAGCGGGGGACAGGGGAACTACGAGCAGTACTTC. It codes for CASSGGQGNYEQYF.

The chain couples TRBV12-3 or TRBV12-4 to TRBJ1-5, with D unresolved. Between the trimmed V and J ends, which lost 9 bases and 4 bases, there was a span of 10 bases. CDR3 length equals 12 residues. CDR3 protein: CASSILNQPQHF. CDR3 sequence (DNA): TGTGCCAGTAGTATCTTGAATCAGCCCCAGCATTTT.